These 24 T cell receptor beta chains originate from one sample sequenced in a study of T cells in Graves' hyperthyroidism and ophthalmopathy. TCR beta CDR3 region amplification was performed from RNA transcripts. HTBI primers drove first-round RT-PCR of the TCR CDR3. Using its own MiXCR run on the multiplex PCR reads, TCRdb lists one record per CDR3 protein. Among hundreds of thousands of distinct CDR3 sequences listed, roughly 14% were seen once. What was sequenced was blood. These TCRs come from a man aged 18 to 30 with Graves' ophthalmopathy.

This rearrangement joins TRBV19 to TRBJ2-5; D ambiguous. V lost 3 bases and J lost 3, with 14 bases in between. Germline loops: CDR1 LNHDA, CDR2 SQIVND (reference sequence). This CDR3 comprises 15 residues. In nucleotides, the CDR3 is TGTGCCAGTAGTATCCAAGGAACCCTCGAAGAGACCCAGTACTTC. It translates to CASSIQGTLEETQYF.

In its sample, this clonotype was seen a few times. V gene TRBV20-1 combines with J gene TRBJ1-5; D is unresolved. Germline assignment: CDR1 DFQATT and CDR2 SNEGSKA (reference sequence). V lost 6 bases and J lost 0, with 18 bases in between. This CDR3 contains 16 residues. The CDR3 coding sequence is TGCAGTGCCCAGGCACCAGAGACGTATAGCAATCAGCCCCAGCATTTT. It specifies CSAQAPETYSNQPQHF.

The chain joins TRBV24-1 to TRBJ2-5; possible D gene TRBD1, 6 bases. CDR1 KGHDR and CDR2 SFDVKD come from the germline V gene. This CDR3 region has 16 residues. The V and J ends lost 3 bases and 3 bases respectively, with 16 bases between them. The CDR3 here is CATSDGRAGAEETQYF. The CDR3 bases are TGTGCCACCAGTGATGGCAGGGCAGGGGCGGAAGAGACCCAGTACTTC.

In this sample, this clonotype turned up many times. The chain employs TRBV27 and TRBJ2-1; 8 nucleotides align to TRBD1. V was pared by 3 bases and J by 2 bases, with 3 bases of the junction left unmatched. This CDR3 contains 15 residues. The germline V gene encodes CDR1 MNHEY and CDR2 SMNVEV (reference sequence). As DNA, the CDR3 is TGTGCCAGCAGTTTCACAGGGGGGACCTACAATGAGCAGTTCTTC. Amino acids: CASSFTGGTYNEQFF.

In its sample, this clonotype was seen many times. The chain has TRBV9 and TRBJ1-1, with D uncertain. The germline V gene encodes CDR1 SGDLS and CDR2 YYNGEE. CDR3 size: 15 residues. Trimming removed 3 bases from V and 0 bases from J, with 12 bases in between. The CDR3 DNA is TGTGCCAGCAGCGAAAATAAGAGGATGAACACTGAAGCTTTCTTT. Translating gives CASSENKRMNTEAFF.

The CDR3 region is CASSSGQGSEKLFF. The CDR3 bases are TGTGCCAGCAGCTCGGGACAGGGGAGTGAAAAACTGTTTTTT. The chain has TRBV7-9 and TRBJ1-4; TRBD1 agrees at 10 bases. Germline V gene lookup returns CDR1 SEHNR and CDR2 FQNEAQ (reference sequence). The V gene end was trimmed by 4 bases and the J gene end by 7 bases; junction bases not matched to a gene: 3. This CDR3 comprises 14 residues.

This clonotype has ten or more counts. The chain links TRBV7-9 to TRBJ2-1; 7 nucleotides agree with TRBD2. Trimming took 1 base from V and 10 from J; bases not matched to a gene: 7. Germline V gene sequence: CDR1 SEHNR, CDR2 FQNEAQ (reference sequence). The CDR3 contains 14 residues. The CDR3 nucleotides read TGTGCCAGCAGCTTAGGGCGGGAGATCGAGGAGCAGTTCTTC. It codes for CASSLGREIEEQFF.

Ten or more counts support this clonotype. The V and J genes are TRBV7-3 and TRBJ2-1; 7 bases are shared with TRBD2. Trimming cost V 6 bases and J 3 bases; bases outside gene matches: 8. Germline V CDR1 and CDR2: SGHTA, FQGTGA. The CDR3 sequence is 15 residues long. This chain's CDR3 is CASSAGLAVYNEQFF. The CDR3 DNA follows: TGTGCCAGCAGTGCCGGGCTAGCGGTCTACAATGAGCAGTTCTTC.

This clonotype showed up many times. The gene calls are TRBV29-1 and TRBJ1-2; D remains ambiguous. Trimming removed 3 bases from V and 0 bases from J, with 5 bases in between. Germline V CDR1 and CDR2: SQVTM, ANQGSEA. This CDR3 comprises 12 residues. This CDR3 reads CSVEWSNYGYTF. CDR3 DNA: TGCAGCGTTGAGTGGTCTAACTATGGCTACACCTTC.

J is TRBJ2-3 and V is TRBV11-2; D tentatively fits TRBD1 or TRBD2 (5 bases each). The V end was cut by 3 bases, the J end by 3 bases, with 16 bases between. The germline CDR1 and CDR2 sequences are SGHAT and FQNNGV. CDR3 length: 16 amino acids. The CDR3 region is CASSFTGAPATDTQYF. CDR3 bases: TGTGCCAGCAGCTTTACCGGGGCCCCTGCGACAGATACGCAGTATTTT. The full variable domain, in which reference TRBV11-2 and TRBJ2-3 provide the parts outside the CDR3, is EAGVAQSPRYKIIEKRQSVAFWCNPISGHATLYWYQQILGQGPKLLIQFQNNGVVDDSQLPKDRFSAERLKGVDSTLKIQPAKLEDSAVYLCASSFTGAPATDTQYFGPGTRLTVL.

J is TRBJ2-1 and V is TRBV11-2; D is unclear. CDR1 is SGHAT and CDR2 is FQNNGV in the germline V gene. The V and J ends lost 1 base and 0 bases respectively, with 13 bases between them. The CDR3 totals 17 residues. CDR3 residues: CASSLGSGNFSYNEQFF. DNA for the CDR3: TGTGCCAGCAGCTTAGGGTCTGGGAACTTCTCCTACAATGAGCAGTTCTTC.

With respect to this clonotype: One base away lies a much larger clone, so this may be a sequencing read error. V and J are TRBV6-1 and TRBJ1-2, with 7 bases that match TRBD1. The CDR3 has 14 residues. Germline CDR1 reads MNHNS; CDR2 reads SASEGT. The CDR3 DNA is TGTGTCAGCAGTGAAGAGGGGGCTGGCTATGGCTACACCTTC. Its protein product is CVSSEEGAGYGYTF.

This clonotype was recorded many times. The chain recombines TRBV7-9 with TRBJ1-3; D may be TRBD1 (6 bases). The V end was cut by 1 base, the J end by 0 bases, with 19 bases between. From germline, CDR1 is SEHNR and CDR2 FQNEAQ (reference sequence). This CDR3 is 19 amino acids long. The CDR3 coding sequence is TGTGCCAGCAGCTTAGGGTTCTGGGGGACACTAAGCTCTGGAAACACCATATATTTT. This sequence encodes CASSLGFWGTLSSGNTIYF.

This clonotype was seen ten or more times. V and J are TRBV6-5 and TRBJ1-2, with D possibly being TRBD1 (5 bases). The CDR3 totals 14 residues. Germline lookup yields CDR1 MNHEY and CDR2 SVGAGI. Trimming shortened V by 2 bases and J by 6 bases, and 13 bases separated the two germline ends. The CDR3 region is CASSYRGHKDGYTF. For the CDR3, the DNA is TGTGCCAGCAGTTACAGGGGCCACAAGGATGGCTACACCTTC.

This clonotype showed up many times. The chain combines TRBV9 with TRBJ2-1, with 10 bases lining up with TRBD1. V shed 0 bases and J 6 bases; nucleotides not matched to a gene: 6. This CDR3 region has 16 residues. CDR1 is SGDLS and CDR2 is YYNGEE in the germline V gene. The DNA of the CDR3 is TGTGCCAGCAGCGTAGCTAAAGGACAGGGGGTCAATGAGCAGTTCTTC. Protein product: CASSVAKGQGVNEQFF.

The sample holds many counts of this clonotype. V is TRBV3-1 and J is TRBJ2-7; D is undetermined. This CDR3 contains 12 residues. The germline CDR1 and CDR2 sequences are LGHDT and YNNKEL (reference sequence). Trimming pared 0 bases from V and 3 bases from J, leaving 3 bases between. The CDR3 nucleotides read TGTGCCAGCAGCCAAGACAGCTACGAGCAGTACTTC. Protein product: CASSQDSYEQYF.

This chain's CDR3 is CASSWGGAYNEQFF. CDR3 DNA sequence: TGTGCCAGCAGCTGGGGGGGGGCCTACAATGAGCAGTTCTTC. This rearrangement joins TRBV7-6 to TRBJ2-1, with 7 positions matching TRBD2. The germline gives CDR1 SGHVS, CDR2 FNYEAQ. This CDR3 contains 14 residues. Trimming cost V 4 bases and J 2 bases; bases outside gene matches: 2.

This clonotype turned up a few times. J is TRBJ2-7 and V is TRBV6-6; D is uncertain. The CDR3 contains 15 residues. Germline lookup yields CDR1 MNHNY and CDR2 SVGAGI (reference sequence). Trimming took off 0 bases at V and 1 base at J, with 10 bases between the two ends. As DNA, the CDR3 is TGTGCCAGCAGTTACTCGAAAGGGTTTTCCTACGAGCAGTACTTC. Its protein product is CASSYSKGFSYEQYF.

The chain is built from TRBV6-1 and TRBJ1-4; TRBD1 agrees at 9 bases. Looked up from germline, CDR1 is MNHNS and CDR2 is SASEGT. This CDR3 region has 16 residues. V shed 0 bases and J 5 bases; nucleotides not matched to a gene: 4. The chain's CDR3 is CASSEALGQGNEKLFF. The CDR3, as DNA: TGTGCCAGCAGTGAAGCCTTAGGACAGGGGAATGAAAAACTGTTTTTT.

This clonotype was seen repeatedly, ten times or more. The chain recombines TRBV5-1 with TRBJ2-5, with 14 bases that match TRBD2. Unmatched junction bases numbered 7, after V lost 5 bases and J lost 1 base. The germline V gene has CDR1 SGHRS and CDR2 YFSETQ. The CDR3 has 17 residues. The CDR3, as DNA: TGCGCCAGCAGAAGGACTAGCGGGAGGACTAGCCAAGAGACCCAGTACTTC. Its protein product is CASRRTSGRTSQETQYF.

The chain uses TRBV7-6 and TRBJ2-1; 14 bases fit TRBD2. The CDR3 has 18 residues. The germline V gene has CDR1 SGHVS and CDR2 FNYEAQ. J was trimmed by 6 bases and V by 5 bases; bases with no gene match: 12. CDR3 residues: CASSARGLAGEGVNEQFF. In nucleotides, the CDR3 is TGTGCCAGCAGCGCCCGGGGACTAGCGGGAGAGGGGGTCAATGAGCAGTTCTTC.

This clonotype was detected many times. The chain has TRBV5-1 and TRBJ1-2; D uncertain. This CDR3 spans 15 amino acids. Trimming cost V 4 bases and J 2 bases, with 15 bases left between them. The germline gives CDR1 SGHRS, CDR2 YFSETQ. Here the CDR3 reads CASSVDSSLNYGYTF. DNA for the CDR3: TGCGCCAGCAGCGTGGACTCCTCCCTCAACTATGGCTACACCTTC.

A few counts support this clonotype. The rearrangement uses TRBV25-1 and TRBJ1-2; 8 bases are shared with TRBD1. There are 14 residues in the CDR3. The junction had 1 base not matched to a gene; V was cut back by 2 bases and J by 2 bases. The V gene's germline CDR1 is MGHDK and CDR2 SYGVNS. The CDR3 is CASSERDRNYGYTF. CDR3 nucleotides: TGTGCCAGCAGTGAAAGGGACAGGAACTATGGCTACACCTTC.

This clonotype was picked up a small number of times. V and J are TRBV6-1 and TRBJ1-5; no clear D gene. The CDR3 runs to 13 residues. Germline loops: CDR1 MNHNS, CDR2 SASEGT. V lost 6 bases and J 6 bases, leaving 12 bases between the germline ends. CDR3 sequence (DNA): TGTGCCAGCAGATCACACCTCTCTCAGCCCCAGCATTTT. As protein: CASRSHLSQPQHF.